This is a list of T cell receptor beta chains from one sample in a study of CD8 T cell repertoires and HIV-1 epitope variants. The table came from immunoSEQ multiplex PCR; TCRdb's copy has only in-frame clones and leaves some out. The sample has tens of thousands of clones; around 75% are singletons. Sequenced input: uncultured baseline CD8+ T cells from peripheral blood mononuclear cells (PBMCs). These receptors were obtained from a male donor with HIV. Each CDR3 is given with its conserved first and last residue. A D gene is named only where the DNA matches it firmly. Size is stated for part of the rows, as once, few or many counts, or as a class when the clone is expanded.

TRBV5-1,once,TRBJ2-7,NA,TGCGCCAGCAACCCTTCGGGGGGCAACGAGCAGTACTTC,CASNPSGGNEQYF
TRBV7-2,NA,TRBJ2-7,NA,TGTGCCAGCAGCTTAGATAACACAGGCTCCTACGAGCAGTACTTC,CASSLDNTGSYEQYF
TRBV7-2,NA,TRBJ2-7,NA,TGTGCCAGCAGCTTAGGGCGGGGCGCCTACGAGCAGTACTTC,CASSLGRGAYEQYF
TRBV6-1,NA,TRBJ1-2,NA,TGTGCCAGCAGTGAAGGGATCCATGGCTACACCTTC,CASSEGIHGYTF
TRBV4-2,NA,TRBJ1-2,TRBD1,TGTGCCAGCAGCCACTCGACAGGGCTCGGTGGCTACACCTTC,CASSHSTGLGGYTF
TRBV19,once,TRBJ1-6,NA,TGTGCCAGTAGTGCCTACAGTGGGGGGAGCTCCTATAATTCACCCCTCCACTTT,CASSAYSGGSSYNSPLHF
TRBV5-1,NA,TRBJ1-2,NA,TGCGCCAGCAGCTCCTCAGGGGACTATGGCTACACCTTC,CASSSSGDYGYTF
TRBV7-2,once,TRBJ2-3,NA,TGTGCCAGCAGCTTAGAAGGGACAAACACAGATACGCAGTATTTT,CASSLEGTNTDTQYF
TRBV9,NA,TRBJ2-1,TRBD2,TGTGCCAGCAGCGTAGTAAGCGGGGGCCGAACCTCCTACAATGAGCAGTTCTTC,CASSVVSGGRTSYNEQFF
TRBV5-1,NA,TRBJ2-7,NA,TGCGCCAGCAGCTTGGCCGGTCCTAGCTACGAGCAGTACTTC,CASSLAGPSYEQYF
TRBV7-6,NA,TRBJ1-4,NA,TGTGCCAGCAGCTTAGGTCCCGGGGGGGGAGAAAAACTGTTTTTT,CASSLGPGGGEKLFF
TRBV5-4,NA,TRBJ2-2,NA,TGTGCCAGCAGCTTGGTAGGCGGCGGGGAGCTGTTTTTT,CASSLVGGGELFF
TRBV7-2,NA,TRBJ1-1,NA,TGTGCCAGCAGCTTCAGCGCCGGTAGAAGCACTGAAGCTTTCTTT,CASSFSAGRSTEAFF
TRBV28,NA,TRBJ1-3,NA,TGTGCCAGCCGAGAGTCTGGAAACACCATATATTTT,CASRESGNTIYF
TRBV5-3,few,TRBJ1-2,TRBD1,TGTGCCAGAAGCTTGGCAGGGGGCTATGGCTACACCTTC,CARSLAGGYGYTF
TRBV6-6,NA,TRBJ2-4,NA,TGTGCCAGCAGTTCTGGGCTAGCGATAAACATTCAGTACTTC,CASSSGLAINIQYF
TRBV4-1,NA,TRBJ2-1,NA,TGCGCCAGCAGACTAGGGACATACTCCTACAATGAGCAGTTCTTC,CASRLGTYSYNEQFF
TRBV2,NA,TRBJ1-2,NA,TGTGCCAGCAGCGGGACGTTCAACTATGGCTACACCTTC,CASSGTFNYGYTF
TRBV7-9,NA,TRBJ1-2,NA,TGTGCCAGCAGCGAGGGCGGGGGACACGGCTACACCTTC,CASSEGGGHGYTF
TRBV2,NA,TRBJ2-2,TRBD1,TGTGCCAGCAGTTCCGGGACAGCGAACACCGGGGAGCTGTTTTTT,CASSSGTANTGELFF